This is a list of T cell receptor beta chains from one sample in a study of blood T cell repertoires in COVID-19. Profiling relied on immunoSEQ multiplex PCR, and the TCRdb table lists in-frame clones only, not all of them. The sample lists 310,000 or so clones, around 87% seen once, with under 5% in the top ten. Sequencing was carried out using peripheral blood. The receptors were gathered from a woman aged 45-65 years with active or convalescent COVID-19. The CDR3 runs from the conserved cysteine through the conserved F or W. Fields, in order: D gene, J gene, V gene, clone size, CDR3 DNA, CDR3 protein. A D gene is named only where the DNA matches it firmly. Expanded clones get a size class; other rows say once, few or many, or leave the size out.

d_gene: NA
j_gene: TRBJ1-1
v_gene: TRBV11-1
abundance: NA
CDR3nt: TGTGCCAGCAGCCGTTTGGGGGGGGCTGAAGCTTTCTTT
CDR3aa: CASSRLGGAEAFF

d_gene: NA
j_gene: TRBJ2-1
v_gene: TRBV19
abundance: NA
CDR3nt: TGTGCCAGTAGTATCGGTGGTCCCTCCCGCTACAATGAGCAGTTCTTC
CDR3aa: CASSIGGPSRYNEQFF

d_gene: TRBD1
j_gene: TRBJ2-1
v_gene: TRBV10-3
abundance: once
CDR3nt: TGTGCCATCAGGGGACAGGGGGCCAGCAATGAGCAGTTCTTC
CDR3aa: CAIRGQGASNEQFF

d_gene: TRBD2
j_gene: TRBJ2-1
v_gene: TRBV27
abundance: NA
CDR3nt: TGTGCCAGCAGCCAATCGGGACTAGGGATAAATGAGCAGTTCTTC
CDR3aa: CASSQSGLGINEQFF

d_gene: NA
j_gene: TRBJ2-2
v_gene: TRBV5-1
abundance: NA
CDR3nt: TGCGCCAGCAGCATCTCAGGGATCGGGGAGCTGTTTTTT
CDR3aa: CASSISGIGELFF

d_gene: TRBD1
j_gene: TRBJ1-1
v_gene: TRBV10-3
abundance: few
CDR3nt: TGTGCCATCAGTGGGTCGACAGGGAAAGACACTGAAGCTTTCTTT
CDR3aa: CAISGSTGKDTEAFF

d_gene: NA
j_gene: TRBJ1-4
v_gene: TRBV28
abundance: few
CDR3nt: TGTGCCAGCAGTTTGGGCAGTATTACTGAAAAACTGTTTTTT
CDR3aa: CASSLGSITEKLFF

d_gene: NA
j_gene: TRBJ1-2
v_gene: TRBV18
abundance: NA
CDR3nt: TGTGCCAGCTCACCACCGACAGTTTATGGCTACACCTTC
CDR3aa: CASSPPTVYGYTF

d_gene: NA
j_gene: TRBJ1-2
v_gene: TRBV19
abundance: few
CDR3nt: TGTGCCAGTAGTATAACTTTCGGGGGAGGGGTTGGCTACACCTTC
CDR3aa: CASSITFGGGVGYTF

d_gene: NA
j_gene: TRBJ1-5
v_gene: TRBV4-2
abundance: NA
CDR3nt: TGTGCCAGCAGCCAACAGGCAGTCGGCAATCAGCCCCAGCATTTT
CDR3aa: CASSQQAVGNQPQHF

d_gene: NA
j_gene: TRBJ1-2
v_gene: TRBV19
abundance: few
CDR3nt: TGTGCCAGTAGTACCGGGAGGGGCGACTATGGCTACACCTTC
CDR3aa: CASSTGRGDYGYTF

d_gene: NA
j_gene: TRBJ2-2
v_gene: TRBV5-4
abundance: NA
CDR3nt: TGTGCCAGCAGCTTGAATAAAGAGCTGTTTTTT
CDR3aa: CASSLNKELFF

d_gene: NA
j_gene: TRBJ1-3
v_gene: TRBV3-1/TRBV3-2
abundance: few
CDR3nt: TGTGCCAGCAGCCAAGGGACTTTCGGAAACACCATATATTTT
CDR3aa: CASSQGTFGNTIYF

d_gene: NA
j_gene: TRBJ1-3
v_gene: TRBV7-2
abundance: NA
CDR3nt: TGTGCCAGCAGCTTGTTAGGAGGGCCGAATGGAAACACCATATATTTT
CDR3aa: CASSLLGGPNGNTIYF

d_gene: TRBD1
j_gene: TRBJ1-2
v_gene: TRBV18
abundance: NA
CDR3nt: TGTGCCAGCTCACCACCCACAGGGGGACAAAACTATGGCTACACCTTC
CDR3aa: CASSPPTGGQNYGYTF

d_gene: NA
j_gene: TRBJ2-1
v_gene: TRBV18
abundance: once
CDR3nt: TGTGCCAGCTCACCAACGGGAGTCGGGGACAATGAGCAGTTCTTC
CDR3aa: CASSPTGVGDNEQFF

d_gene: NA
j_gene: TRBJ1-2
v_gene: TRBV6-5
abundance: NA
CDR3nt: TGTGCCAGCAGTTACTCGCGGACATCCACTAACTATGGCTACACCTTC
CDR3aa: CASSYSRTSTNYGYTF

d_gene: TRBD1
j_gene: TRBJ1-2
v_gene: TRBV27
abundance: NA
CDR3nt: TGTGCCAGCAGTAACAGGGGGCTTGGCTACACCTTC
CDR3aa: CASSNRGLGYTF

d_gene: TRBD1
j_gene: TRBJ1-1
v_gene: TRBV5-1
abundance: NA
CDR3nt: TGCGCCAGCAGCAAAGGGACAGGGTTCGGTGAAGCTTTCTTT
CDR3aa: CASSKGTGFGEAFF

d_gene: NA
j_gene: TRBJ2-7
v_gene: TRBV4-1
abundance: NA
CDR3nt: TGCGCCAGCAGCCAACAACAGGGTACCTCCTACGAGCAGTACTTC
CDR3aa: CASSQQQGTSYEQYF

d_gene: TRBD2
j_gene: TRBJ2-7
v_gene: TRBV7-2
abundance: once
CDR3nt: TGTGCCAGCAGCTTAGCGCCTAGCGGTTCCTACGAGCAGTACTTC
CDR3aa: CASSLAPSGSYEQYF

d_gene: NA
j_gene: TRBJ2-7
v_gene: TRBV7-9
abundance: NA
CDR3nt: TGTGCCAGCAGCTTAATACAGGGACCGACCAGCGAGCAGTACTTC
CDR3aa: CASSLIQGPTSEQYF

d_gene: NA
j_gene: TRBJ1-1
v_gene: TRBV6-5
abundance: NA
CDR3nt: TGTGCCAGCAGGCGGGACTCCCCCCGGAACACTGAAGCTTTCTTT
CDR3aa: CASRRDSPRNTEAFF

d_gene: TRBD1
j_gene: TRBJ1-2
v_gene: TRBV5-6
abundance: NA
CDR3nt: TGTGCCAGCAGCTCGGGACAGCTTAACTATGGCTACACCTTC
CDR3aa: CASSSGQLNYGYTF

d_gene: NA
j_gene: TRBJ1-1
v_gene: TRBV6-5
abundance: NA
CDR3nt: TGTGCCAGCAGACCCCAGGGTAACACTGAAGCTTTCTTT
CDR3aa: CASRPQGNTEAFF

d_gene: NA
j_gene: TRBJ2-7
v_gene: TRBV7-2
abundance: NA
CDR3nt: TGTGCCAGCAGCTCAGTCTACGAGCAGTACTTC
CDR3aa: CASSSVYEQYF

d_gene: TRBD1
j_gene: TRBJ1-2
v_gene: TRBV5-1
abundance: NA
CDR3nt: TGCGCCAGCAGCTTAGCACAGGGGGACTATGGCTACACCTTC
CDR3aa: CASSLAQGDYGYTF

d_gene: TRBD1
j_gene: TRBJ2-1
v_gene: TRBV18
abundance: NA
CDR3nt: TGTGCCAGCTCAACAAACGTCCGGACAGGGGGCAATGAGCAGTTCTTC
CDR3aa: CASSTNVRTGGNEQFF

d_gene: NA
j_gene: TRBJ1-1
v_gene: TRBV7-7
abundance: NA
CDR3nt: TGTGCTAGCAGCTTAGCTCTAAACACTGAAGCTTTCTTT
CDR3aa: CASSLALNTEAFF

d_gene: TRBD1
j_gene: TRBJ1-2
v_gene: TRBV23-1
abundance: NA
CDR3nt: TGCGCCAGCAGTCCCGACAGGGACGGCTACACCTTC
CDR3aa: CASSPDRDGYTF

d_gene: NA
j_gene: TRBJ2-5
v_gene: TRBV19
abundance: NA
CDR3nt: TGTGCCACCCGGAGGCAAGAGACCCAGTACTTC
CDR3aa: CATRRQETQYF

d_gene: TRBD1
j_gene: TRBJ1-1
v_gene: TRBV4-1
abundance: NA
CDR3nt: TGCGCCAGCAGCCTCCGACCGGGACAGGGAACTGAAGCTTTCTTT
CDR3aa: CASSLRPGQGTEAFF

d_gene: NA
j_gene: TRBJ1-1
v_gene: TRBV7-2
abundance: NA
CDR3nt: TGTGCCAGCAGCGCGGGACTCGGGAGAACTGAAGCTTTCTTT
CDR3aa: CASSAGLGRTEAFF

d_gene: NA
j_gene: TRBJ1-2
v_gene: TRBV18
abundance: NA
CDR3nt: TGTGCCAGCTCACCATCGTTCGGGAGCGGCTACACCTTC
CDR3aa: CASSPSFGSGYTF

d_gene: NA
j_gene: TRBJ1-1
v_gene: TRBV9
abundance: NA
CDR3nt: TGTGCCAGCAGCGCGGCCCCCCGGGGTGGCACTGAAGCTTTCTTT
CDR3aa: CASSAAPRGGTEAFF

d_gene: TRBD2
j_gene: TRBJ2-7
v_gene: TRBV4-3
abundance: once
CDR3nt: TGCGCCAGCAGCCTGACTAGCGGGAGTCCGTACGAGCAGTACTTC
CDR3aa: CASSLTSGSPYEQYF

d_gene: NA
j_gene: TRBJ2-1
v_gene: TRBV18
abundance: NA
CDR3nt: TGTGCCAGCTCACCACCGGAGGGAATTGTGGACAATGAGCAGTTCTTC
CDR3aa: CASSPPEGIVDNEQFF

d_gene: NA
j_gene: TRBJ1-2
v_gene: TRBV30
abundance: NA
CDR3nt: TGTGCCTGGAGTCTAAGAGGACAGCCGACATATGGCTACACCTTC
CDR3aa: CAWSLRGQPTYGYTF

d_gene: NA
j_gene: TRBJ2-7
v_gene: TRBV4-3
abundance: NA
CDR3nt: TGCGCCAGCAGCCCTAGACAGGACGGCGGCGAGCAGTACTTC
CDR3aa: CASSPRQDGGEQYF

d_gene: TRBD2
j_gene: TRBJ2-7
v_gene: TRBV7-2
abundance: few
CDR3nt: TGTGCCAGCAGCTCCGGACTAGCGGGAGGGACCAACGAGCAGTACTTC
CDR3aa: CASSSGLAGGTNEQYF

d_gene: NA
j_gene: TRBJ1-1
v_gene: TRBV25-1
abundance: NA
CDR3nt: TGTGCCAGCACCGAATGGGGTCGGGGGAACACTGAAGCTTTCTTT
CDR3aa: CASTEWGRGNTEAFF

d_gene: TRBD1
j_gene: TRBJ1-3
v_gene: TRBV6-8
abundance: NA
CDR3nt: TGTGCCACCTCCGGGACAGGCTGTAATGGAAACACCATATATTTT
CDR3aa: CATSGTGCNGNTIYF

d_gene: NA
j_gene: TRBJ2-7
v_gene: TRBV18
abundance: NA
CDR3nt: TGTGCCAGCTCACCTTTAGACTCCTCCTACGAGCAGTACTTC
CDR3aa: CASSPLDSSYEQYF

d_gene: TRBD2
j_gene: TRBJ2-2
v_gene: TRBV5-1
abundance: NA
CDR3nt: TGCGCCAGCAGCTTTGGGACTAGCGCTGGTACCGGGGAGCTGTTTTTT
CDR3aa: CASSFGTSAGTGELFF

d_gene: TRBD2
j_gene: TRBJ2-2
v_gene: TRBV30
abundance: NA
CDR3nt: TGTGCCTGGAAGGCGGGGGGGCTCGTCACCGGGGAGCTGTTTTTT
CDR3aa: CAWKAGGLVTGELFF

d_gene: NA
j_gene: TRBJ2-3
v_gene: TRBV4-1
abundance: NA
CDR3nt: TGCGCCAGCAGCCAAGATAGCCCCATATGGGGTGACTTGACACAGGGAGATACGCAGTATTTT
CDR3aa: CASSQDSPIWGDLTQGDTQYF

d_gene: TRBD2
j_gene: TRBJ2-2
v_gene: TRBV19
abundance: NA
CDR3nt: TGTGCCACGCGGCGAGCGGGAGGACCGGGCGGGGAGCTGTTTTTT
CDR3aa: CATRRAGGPGGELFF

d_gene: TRBD1
j_gene: TRBJ1-2
v_gene: TRBV6-1
abundance: once
CDR3nt: TGTGCCAGCAGTGAAGCCCCAGGGGGTGGCTACACCTTC
CDR3aa: CASSEAPGGGYTF

d_gene: NA
j_gene: TRBJ2-7
v_gene: TRBV5-4
abundance: NA
CDR3nt: TGTGCCAGCAGCTACGATGGGGGGTCCTACGAGCAGTACTTC
CDR3aa: CASSYDGGSYEQYF

d_gene: NA
j_gene: TRBJ1-5
v_gene: TRBV30
abundance: NA
CDR3nt: TGTGCCTGGGCCGAGGGCAGCCTCAATCAGCCCCAGCATTTT
CDR3aa: CAWAEGSLNQPQHF

d_gene: TRBD2
j_gene: TRBJ2-1
v_gene: TRBV18
abundance: NA
CDR3nt: TGTGCCAGCTCAATCTGGGGGACTAGCGGATACAATGAGCAGTTCTTC
CDR3aa: CASSIWGTSGYNEQFF

d_gene: TRBD1
j_gene: TRBJ1-2
v_gene: TRBV27
abundance: NA
CDR3nt: TGTGCCAGCAGTTTAAAGGGGGCTCTACCTAGCTACACCTTC
CDR3aa: CASSLKGALPSYTF

d_gene: NA
j_gene: TRBJ2-1
v_gene: TRBV14
abundance: NA
CDR3nt: TGTGCCAGCCAACAGTACAATGAGCAGTTCTTC
CDR3aa: CASQQYNEQFF

d_gene: TRBD2
j_gene: TRBJ2-7
v_gene: TRBV5-4
abundance: NA
CDR3nt: TGTGCCAGCAGCTTCATAACTAGCGGGAGTTACGAGCAGTACTTC
CDR3aa: CASSFITSGSYEQYF

d_gene: NA
j_gene: TRBJ2-1
v_gene: TRBV5-1
abundance: NA
CDR3nt: TGCGCCAGCAGCGACGGGACTTTCTCCTACAATGAGCAGTTCTTC
CDR3aa: CASSDGTFSYNEQFF